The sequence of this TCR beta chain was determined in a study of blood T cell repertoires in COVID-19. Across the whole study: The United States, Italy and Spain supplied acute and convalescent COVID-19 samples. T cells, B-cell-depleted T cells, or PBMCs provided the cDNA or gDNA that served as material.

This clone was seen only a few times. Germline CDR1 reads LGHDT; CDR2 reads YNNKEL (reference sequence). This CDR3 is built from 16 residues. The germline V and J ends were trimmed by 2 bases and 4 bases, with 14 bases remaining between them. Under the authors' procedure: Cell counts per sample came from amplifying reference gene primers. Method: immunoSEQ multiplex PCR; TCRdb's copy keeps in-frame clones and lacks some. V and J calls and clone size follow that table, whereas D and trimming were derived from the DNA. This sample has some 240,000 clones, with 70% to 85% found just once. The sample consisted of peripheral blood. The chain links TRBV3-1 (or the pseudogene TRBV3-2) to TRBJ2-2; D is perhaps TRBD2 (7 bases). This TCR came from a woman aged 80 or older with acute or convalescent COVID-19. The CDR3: CASSQRAGGPTGELFF. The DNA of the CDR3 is TGTGCCAGCAGCCAACGAGCCGGGGGGCCCACCGGGGAGCTGTTTTTT.